The 5 T cell receptor beta chains below were found in one sample sequenced in a study of blood T cell repertoires in COVID-19. Profiled with immunoSEQ multiplex PCR; TCRdb holds only in-frame clones, not every one. Here the sample spans 150,000 to 200,000 clones, approximately 82% being singletons. Sample: peripheral blood. All receptors derive from an elderly woman with acute or convalescent COVID-19.

This rearrangement joins TRBV6-5 to TRBJ2-7; 11 bases map to TRBD2. The CDR3 has 15 amino acids. Germline assignment: CDR1 MNHEY and CDR2 SVGAGI. V was pared by 5 bases and J by 3 bases, with 6 bases of the junction left unmatched. The CDR3 bases are TGTGCCAGCAGTCCACTAGCGGGAGAGAACTACGAGCAGTACTTC. Protein product: CASSPLAGENYEQYF.

This chain links TRBV30 with TRBJ2-1; TRBD1 agrees at 9 bases. J was trimmed by 7 bases and V by 6 bases; bases with no gene match: 10. The CDR3 totals 14 residues. The germline V gene encodes CDR1 GTSNPN and CDR2 SVGIG (reference sequence). CDR3 in DNA: TGTGCCTGCCGGGACAGGGTAAGATGGAATGAGCAGTTCTTC. The encoded protein is CACRDRVRWNEQFF.

This chain joins TRBV29-1 and TRBJ2-7; D may be TRBD1 (7 bases). Per germline, CDR1 SQVTM and CDR2 ANQGSEA. Trimming stripped 6 bases from V and 3 bases from J, with 15 bases between. The CDR3 totals 13 residues. Here the CDR3 reads CSVETGTVYEQYF. The DNA of the CDR3 is TGCAGCGTCGAGACAGGGACTGTCTACGAGCAGTACTTC.

This clone has a single count. The chain couples TRBV28 to TRBJ1-1; D possibly corresponds to TRBD1 (6 bases). With 3 bases removed from V and 2 bases from J, the gap between germline ends came to 13 bases. CDR1 is MDHEN, CDR2 SYDVKM, per germline. CDR3 length: 15 residues. The CDR3 sequence: CASSLARGGNTEAFF. CDR3 nucleotide sequence: TGTGCCAGCAGTTTGGCTAGGGGGGGAAACACTGAAGCTTTCTTT.

This clone was found a few times. The chain uses TRBV19 and TRBJ2-3; possible D gene TRBD1, 5 bases. The germline gives CDR1 LNHDA, CDR2 SQIVND (reference sequence). Trimming stripped 1 base from V and 4 bases from J, with 9 bases between. The CDR3 runs 14 residues. CDR3 amino acids: CASSIGGYPDTQYF. The CDR3 DNA reads TGTGCCAGTAGTATAGGGGGCTATCCAGATACGCAGTATTTT.